This T cell receptor beta chain was documented in a study of OX40 agonist ivuxolimab in advanced cancers. The CDR3 sequence is 9 residues long. Here immunoSEQ multiplex PCR was the method, and the copy in TCRdb shows in-frame clones only, minus some. The repertoire holds about 63,000 clones, with over 75% as singletons. Worth noting for this clone: Its antigen is undetermined.

General study points: At 0.1 to 3.0 mg/kg and by week 6, clonal expansion occurred in CD4+ and CD8+ blood T cells.

This material consisted of CD4+ or CD8+ T cells sorted from blood, taken in a trial of the OX40 agonist ivuxolimab. The chain joins TRBV21-1 to TRBJ2-3. TRBV21-1 is tagged as a pseudogene. The TCR comes from an adult with an advanced solid tumor such as melanoma, head and neck, liver or kidney cancer. The CDR3, as DNA: TGTGCCAGCAAAGATACGCAGTATTTT. This sequence encodes CASKDTQYF.